This note documents a single T cell receptor (beta chain) sequence. There is no known antigen for this receptor. No base quality values were provided; no much bigger clone lies one nucleotide off. The CDR3 runs 16 residues from the cysteine to the phenylalanine. CDR3 DNA is the only sequence kept; it has 48 bases, read in frame from the first base. CDR1 and CDR2 were assigned from the germline V gene as SGHAT and FQNNGV. Compared with germline, V lacks 3 bases and J lacks 3 bases; bases without a gene match: 6. This sample is drawn from a study of technical replicates of blood from several donors (dated by TCRdb to the late 2010s). Receptors were amplified or captured by the immunoSEQ multiplex PCR assay. As stored in TCRdb, this immuneACCESS dataset retains in-frame rearrangements with V and J assigned. A fraction of the clones does not appear; measured against another copy, unresolved V genes explain less than half of the discrepancy, and the remainder lacks a known reason. This sample lists tens of thousands of clones; roughly 92% were detected once. Approximately 0.34% of the sample rests with the top ten.

The sequence was collected from a human donor in good health. The sequenced material came from T cells isolated from PBMCs. Recombination linked TRBV11-2 to TRBJ1-4; 8 central nucleotides agree with TRBD1. The DNA reads TGTGCCAGCAGCTTCACAGGGGGTGCACCTAATGAAAAACTGTTTTTT. Its protein is CASSFTGGAPNEKLFF.